The present entry profiles one TCR beta chain with its context. Its antigen is currently unknown. Germline V gene sequence: CDR1 MNHEY, CDR2 SVGAGI. With 5 bases removed from V and 6 bases from J, the gap between germline ends came to 10 bases. The CDR3 totals 13 residues. This specimen comes from a study of lymphopenia after photon versus proton radiotherapy. Study results and limitations: Proton therapy kept repertoires fairly stable, unlike photons, which gained effector/memory cells. Post-nadir TCR diversity decline inversely tracked overall survival among those who died.

Data came from immunoSEQ multiplex PCR; TCRdb stores just in-frame clones and leaves some out. This sample has 150,000 or so clones, with 70% to 90% found just once. The chain recombines TRBV6-5 with TRBJ2-2; D unresolved. The sequence came from a man aged 50-60 years with gastric cancer. Here the sequenced sample was peripheral blood, taken from a patient treated with photon-based radiotherapy. DNA of the CDR3: TGTGCCAGCAGTCCTCTCTCCCCCGGGGAGCTGTTTTTT. Its translation is CASSPLSPGELFF.